This T cell receptor beta chain came from a study of persistence of HIV-infected CD4 T cells. Across the whole study: Donors had been on suppressive ART for a median of 8 years.

As regards this clone: Antigen: not known.

The libraries were made with immunoSEQ version 4 in survey mode. The repertoire was sequenced with immunoSEQ multiplex PCR; TCRdb's copy has only in-frame clones and lacks some. The table lists approximately 44,000 clones, roughly 90% of them singletons. The CDR3 runs to 13 residues. V was shortened by 0 bases and J by 7 bases, with 7 bases between the two germline ends. Germline V gives CDR1 SGHRS, CDR2 YFSETQ. Nonspecific anti-CD3/anti-CD28 bead stimulation represents the broad CD4+ T cell repertoire. Sorting of responding CD4+ T cells relied on upregulated CD40 ligand together with CD69. This sequence was found in an adult man with HIV who was CMV-seropositive. The specimen was CD4+ T cells sorted from PBMCs after roughly 20-hour stimulation, collected from a patient who received antiretroviral therapy. V gene TRBV5-1 combines with J gene TRBJ1-4; D is ambiguous. CDR3 loop: CASSLGRAEKLFF. The CDR3 DNA is TGCGCCAGCAGCTTGGGACGGGCTGAAAAACTGTTTTTT.